Shown below are 5 T cell receptor beta chains from a single sample sequenced in a study of blood T cell repertoires in COVID-19. Assay: immunoSEQ multiplex PCR; the TCRdb copy retains only in-frame clones and omits some. The sample carries a few hundred thousand clones, approximately 90% recorded once. Sequences were obtained from peripheral blood. The receptors were gathered from a woman between 40 and 55 years old with acute or convalescent COVID-19.

The gene calls are TRBV2 and TRBJ2-3; D is perhaps TRBD2 (5 bases). The CDR3 has 13 amino acids. V was pared by 6 bases and J by 5 bases, with 12 bases between. Germline V gene data show CDR1 as SNHLY and CDR2 as FYNNEI. The CDR3 DNA reads as TGTGCCAGCAGGGGTAGGGCGGGAGATACGCAGTATTTT. It yields the protein CASRGRAGDTQYF.

This clone appeared a single time. The chain recombines TRBV10-1 with TRBJ2-3, with 9 bases that match TRBD2. The junction had 4 bases not matched to a gene; V was cut back by 2 bases and J by 4 bases. The CDR3 contains 15 residues. CDR1 and CDR2 (germline): WNHNN, SYGVQD (reference sequence). CDR3 in DNA: TGCGCCAGCAGTGAGGTAGCGGGGGCCCCAGATACGCAGTATTTT. Protein: CASSEVAGAPDTQYF.

This chain joins TRBV30 and TRBJ1-3; D is possibly TRBD1 (6 bases). V was cut by 0 bases and J by 10 bases, with 19 bases left in between. CDR1 is GTSNPN, CDR2 SVGIG, per germline (reference sequence). This CDR3 is 15 amino acids long. The CDR3 DNA reads TGTGCCTGGAGTGTACGGGTCAGGGGAACGGTAACCATATATTTT. This encodes CAWSVRVRGTVTIYF.

The chain uses TRBV7-6 and TRBJ2-1; 11 bases map to TRBD2. CDR1 is SGHVS, CDR2 FNYEAQ, per germline. The V and J ends lost 3 bases and 7 bases, in that order; junction bases with no gene match: 8. The CDR3 is 16 amino acids. CDR3 region: CASSFSGGVKINEQFF. DNA for the CDR3: TGTGCCAGCAGCTTTAGCGGGGGGGTCAAAATTAATGAGCAGTTCTTC.

This clone was seen a few times. V is TRBV25-1 and J is TRBJ2-7, with 8 bases aligning to TRBD2. V shed 4 bases and J 6 bases; nucleotides not matched to a gene: 8. Germline values: CDR1 MGHDK, CDR2 SYGVNS. The CDR3 is 14 residues long. Written as DNA, the CDR3 is TGTGCCAGCAGTGCCCCCGGGGGGGATGGCGAGCAGTACGTC. It encodes CASSAPGGDGEQYV.